The clone carrying this TCR beta chain was seen ten or more times. Antigen specificity is unknown. This sample is part of a study of T cells in Graves' hyperthyroidism and ophthalmopathy. RNA transcripts served as the template for amplifying TCR beta CDR3 regions. First-round RT-PCR of the TCR CDR3 relied on the HTBI primer set. In TCRdb, the multiplex PCR reads were re-called with MiXCR into one record per CDR3 protein. Among about 250,000 distinct CDR3 sequences, almost 25% were seen once, and the ten largest hold approximately 35%. Ophthalmopathy in the patients scored at least 3 on Clinical Activity Score and at least 4 on NOSPECS grade, lasting under 3 months. General observations from the study: Researchers found most expanded thyroid clonotypes above 0.001 in blood as well.

Sample: blood. The TCR was taken from a woman between 40 and 50 years old with Graves' ophthalmopathy.

CDR3 in DNA: TGTGCCAGCTCACCCCGGACAGACCTTGAAGCTTTCTTT. Translated: CASSPRTDLEAFF. The rearrangement joins TRBV18 to TRBJ1-1; TRBD1 is a possible D gene (6 bases). V was shortened by 3 bases and J by 7 bases, with 12 bases between the two germline ends. Germline-derived CDR1 and CDR2 are KGHSH and LQKENI. The CDR3 has 13 amino acids.